The source of this T cell receptor beta chain is a study of early T cells in non-severe SARS-CoV-2 infection. About the study: The chains were unpaired, and the sequenced material was bulk RNA from unsorted whole blood. General study findings and limits: Matching with VDJdb favored anti-spike CD8 responses (missing private and CD4 specificities).

This clonotype appeared a few times. The target antigen is unknown. Unique molecular identifiers tagged individual cDNA molecules. Each CDR3 protein gets one entry after TCRdb re-called the 5' RACE reads with MiXCR. The data contain 40,000 to 50,000 distinct CDR3 sequences, 13% of them seen just once; the ten biggest clones take up about 9.4%. The sequenced material came from whole blood. This clonotype originated in an adult who was a healthcare worker with PCR-confirmed SARS-CoV-2 infection or an uninfected control (not recorded which).

The CDR3 is CASSLDRAGYGYTF. As DNA, the CDR3 is TGTGCCAGCAGCTTGGACAGGGCTGGCTATGGCTACACCTTC. This sequence joins TRBV5-6 and TRBJ1-2, with D possibly TRBD1 on 6 matching bases. V dropped 0 bases and J dropped 4 bases, with 10 bases sitting between them. The V gene's germline CDR1 is SGHDT and CDR2 YYEEEE. This CDR3 spans 14 amino acids.